The T cell receptor (beta chain) under discussion was sequenced for a study of T cells expressing NK-cell markers. About the research overall: In sorted CD3+CD56+NKG2C+, CD3+CD56+NKG2C- and CD3+CD56-NKG2C+ T cells, TCR beta repertoires were obtained. Study conclusions and caveats: One observes that, in several donors, these clonotypes were also the leading ones within the CD3+CD56-NKG2C+ fraction.

For this clonotype: Antigen specificity is unknown.

The cDNA for TCR beta came from 5'RACE template switching with UMIs. TCRdb re-called the 5' RACE reads and catalogs CDR3 proteins one per entry, DNA excluded. The record lists 400,000 to 550,000 distinct CDR3 sequences, of which the ten most abundant hold 6% to 8%. This CDR3 spans 13 amino acids. Per the germline V gene, CDR1 is SGHTA and CDR2 is FQGNSA. This TCR was sampled from a woman aged 18 to 75 in good health. The J gene is TRBJ2-7, the V gene TRBV7-2; as DNA is missing, the TRBD1 call by TCRdb cannot be tested. Sequenced sample: blood T cells: a sorted CD56 or NKG2C T cell subset, CD4+ or CD8+ T cells, or bulk PBMC T cells (not recorded which). The chain's CDR3 is CASSPSRALEQYF.